This T cell receptor (beta chain) is from a study of blood T cell repertoires in COVID-19. Study as a whole: Acute-phase and convalescent COVID-19 samples originated in the United States, Italy and Spain.

Assay: immunoSEQ multiplex PCR; the TCRdb copy retains only in-frame clones and omits some. This table holds approximately 64,000 clones, 88% found once. The receptor comes from a woman aged 55-69 years with COVID-19, enrolled during active disease. Sequenced material: peripheral blood.

The DNA of the CDR3 is TGTGCCAGCAGCTTAGACAGGGGAGACAACGAGCAGTACTTC. It specifies CASSLDRGDNEQYF. V usage is TRBV7-2 and J usage is TRBJ2-7; 7 bases agree with TRBD1. CDR1 and CDR2 (germline): SGHTA, FQGNSA. The junction had 5 bases not matched to a gene; V was cut back by 1 base and J by 5 bases. The CDR3 is made up of 14 amino acids.